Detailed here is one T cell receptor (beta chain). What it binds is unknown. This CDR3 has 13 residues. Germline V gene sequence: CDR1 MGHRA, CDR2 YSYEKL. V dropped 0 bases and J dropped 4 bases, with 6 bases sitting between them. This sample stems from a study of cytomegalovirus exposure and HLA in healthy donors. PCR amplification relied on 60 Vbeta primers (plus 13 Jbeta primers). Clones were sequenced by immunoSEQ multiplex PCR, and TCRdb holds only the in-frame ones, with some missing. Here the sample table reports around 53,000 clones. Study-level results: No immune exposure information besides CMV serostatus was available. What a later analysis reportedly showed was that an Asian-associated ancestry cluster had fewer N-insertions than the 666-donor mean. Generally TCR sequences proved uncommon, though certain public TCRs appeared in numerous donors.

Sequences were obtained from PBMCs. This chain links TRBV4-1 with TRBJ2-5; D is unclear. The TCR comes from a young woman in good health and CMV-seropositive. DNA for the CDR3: TGCGCCAGCAGCCAAGATCCAGGAGAGACCCAGTACTTC. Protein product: CASSQDPGETQYF.